This T cell receptor beta chain was captured in a study of blood T cell repertoires in COVID-19. Across the study: Samples representing acute and convalescent COVID-19 were sourced from the United States, Italy and Spain. Nucleic acid was either cDNA or gDNA, and it came from T cells, B-cell-depleted T cells, or PBMCs.

Assay: immunoSEQ multiplex PCR; the TCRdb copy retains only in-frame clones and omits some. Here the sample spans approximately 220,000 clones, 80% to 90% being singletons. Participant age was about 18 to 95 years, and participants resided in roughly 25 US areas. The sequence came from a woman aged 40-49 years with acute COVID-19. Sequencing was carried out using PBMCs or T cells enriched from blood (not recorded which).

CDR3 bases: TGTGCCAGCAGGGGGGACAGCGTGAAAGCTTTCTTT. Its translation is CASRGDSVKAFF. The chain links TRBV2 to TRBJ1-1, with 7 bases that match TRBD1. V lost 6 bases to trimming and J lost 9 bases; unmatched junction nucleotides: 7. Per the germline V gene, CDR1 is SNHLY and CDR2 is FYNNEI. This CDR3 has 12 amino acids. The variable domain in full, completed from reference TRBV2 and TRBJ1-1, reads EPEVTQTPSHQVTQMGQEVILRCVPISNHLYFYWYRQILGQKVEFLVSFYNNEISEKSEIFDDQFSVERPDGSNFTLKIRSTKLEDSAMYFCASRGDSVKAFFGQGTRLTVV.